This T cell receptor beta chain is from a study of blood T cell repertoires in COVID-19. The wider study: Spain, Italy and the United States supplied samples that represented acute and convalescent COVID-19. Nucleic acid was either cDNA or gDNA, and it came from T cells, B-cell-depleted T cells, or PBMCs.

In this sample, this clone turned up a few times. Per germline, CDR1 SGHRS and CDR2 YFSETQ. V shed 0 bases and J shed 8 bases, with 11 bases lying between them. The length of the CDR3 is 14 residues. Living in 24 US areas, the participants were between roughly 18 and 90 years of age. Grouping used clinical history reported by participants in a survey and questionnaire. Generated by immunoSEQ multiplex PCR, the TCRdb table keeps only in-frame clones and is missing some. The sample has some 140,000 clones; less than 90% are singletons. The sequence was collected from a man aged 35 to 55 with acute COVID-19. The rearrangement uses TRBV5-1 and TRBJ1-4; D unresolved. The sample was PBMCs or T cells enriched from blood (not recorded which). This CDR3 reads CASSLEAVDEKLFF. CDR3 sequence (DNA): TGCGCCAGCAGCTTGGAGGCGGTCGACGAAAAACTGTTTTTT.